This T cell receptor beta chain was sequenced for a study of shared clonotypes between healthy human individuals. Study summary: Donors consisted of a couple of women and a few men between 18 and 49.

Deep-level assay runs were performed. Only in-frame clones appear in the TCRdb table, and some are missing; sequencing was by immunoSEQ multiplex PCR. In the table there are almost 700,000 clones, about 90% of which are singletons. Germline V lookup: CDR1 MNHEY, CDR2 SVGAGI. This CDR3 comprises 11 residues. Trimming cost V 10 bases and J 8 bases, with 14 bases left between them. Naive CD8 cells comprised CD45RO-negative, CCR7-positively selected cells, excluding terminally differentiated effector memory CD45RA+ cells. V and J are TRBV6-5 and TRBJ1-2; D possibly corresponds to TRBD1 (5 bases). The sequenced material came from naive CD8+ T cells sorted from blood. This TCR came from a man between 25 and 39 years old in good health. CDR3 nucleotide sequence: TGTGCCACCCTAGAGGGGCACGGCTACACCTTC. As protein: CATLEGHGYTF.